This TCR beta chain was sequenced in a study of blood T cell repertoires in COVID-19. Turning to the study itself: From the United States, Italy and Spain came samples of acute and convalescent COVID-19. T cells, B-cell-depleted T cells, or PBMCs supplied cDNA or gDNA.

In the original workflow: Reference gene primer amplification gave estimated nucleated cell counts. Clones were read by immunoSEQ multiplex PCR, and TCRdb kept only the in-frame ones, dropping some. That table gives V, J and clone size, and the DNA gave D and trimming. The table lists about 280,000 clones, less than 90% of them singletons, with about an eighth in the top ten. The sample consisted of peripheral blood. This TCR derives from a human donor in a cohort sampled during active COVID-19.

CDR3 region: CASSPEPGEQFF. For the CDR3, the DNA is TGTGCCAGCTCCCCCGAACCCGGTGAGCAGTTCTTC. This chain joins TRBV18 and TRBJ2-1; D is uncertain. Germline CDR1 and CDR2: KGHSH and LQKENI. This CDR3 region has 12 residues. V was shortened by 6 bases and J by 9 bases, with 12 bases between the two germline ends.